The next 18 T cell receptor beta chains were all read from a single sample in a study of vaccination effects on CD4 cells after COVID-19. For these TCRs, the target antigens are not known. Sequencing was performed with immunoSEQ multiplex PCR; in TCRdb, only in-frame clones are kept and a portion is missing. The sample holds roughly 48,000 clones, roughly three fifths seen once. Subsequent to 10 days of culture, CD4+ T cells were isolated. Material: CD4+ T cells from PBMCs cultured without peptide, obtained before COVID-19 vaccination. Every receptor here comes from a human donor who received a COVID-19 vaccine.

The chain couples TRBV5-1 to TRBJ1-1; D not certain. V was pared by 0 bases and J by 1 base, with 7 bases between. This CDR3 comprises 14 residues. Germline assignment: CDR1 SGHRS and CDR2 YFSETQ. The CDR3: CASSLDGTNTEAFF. CDR3 sequence (DNA): TGCGCCAGCAGCTTGGATGGAACGAACACTGAAGCTTTCTTT.

V gene TRBV5-1 combines with J gene TRBJ1-2; no clear D gene. V was clipped by 4 bases and J by 4 bases, with 17 bases between them. Per germline, CDR1 SGHRS and CDR2 YFSETQ. CDR3 length: 15 amino acids. CDR3 in amino acids: CASSPDSRKSYGYTF. The CDR3 DNA reads as TGCGCCAGCAGCCCGGACTCCCGGAAATCCTATGGCTACACCTTC. The full variable domain, with the rest looked up from reference TRBV5-1 and TRBJ1-2, is KAGVTQTPRYLIKTRGQQVTLSCSPISGHRSVSWYQQTPGQGLQFLFEYFSETQRNKGNFPGRFSGRQFSNSRSEMNVSTLELGDSALYLCASSPDSRKSYGYTFGSGTRLTVV.

The rearrangement joins TRBV3-1 (or the pseudogene TRBV3-2) to TRBJ1-3; 8 bases are a match to TRBD1. The CDR3 sequence is 16 residues long. Germline V gene data show CDR1 as LGHDT and CDR2 as YNNKEL (reference sequence). The J segment lost 2 bases and the V segment lost 1 base, leaving 4 bases of the junction unmatched. The CDR3 loop is CASSQVQGAPGNTIYF. The CDR3 DNA reads TGTGCCAGCAGCCAAGTTCAGGGGGCGCCTGGAAACACCATATATTTT.

This clone turned up a few times. The V call is TRBV7-9, the J call TRBJ1-6, with 8 bases lining up with TRBD1. Germline values: CDR1 SEHNR, CDR2 FQNEAQ (reference sequence). The CDR3 loop spans 13 amino acids. Trimming removed 5 bases from V and 6 bases from J; junction bases left unmatched: 0. CDR3 loop: CASSGQGNSPLHF. The DNA for the CDR3 is TGTGCCAGCAGCGGACAGGGTAATTCACCCCTCCACTTT.

The V call is TRBV2, the J call TRBJ1-1; TRBD1 might be the D (6 bases). Trimming took 7 bases from V and 3 from J, leaving 9 bases between them. Looked up from germline, CDR1 is SNHLY and CDR2 is FYNNEI. The CDR3 is made up of 12 amino acids. This CDR3 is CASMRGDTEAFF. The DNA for the CDR3 is TGTGCCAGCATGAGGGGGGACACTGAAGCTTTCTTT.

The chain combines TRBV6-5 with TRBJ2-7; a weak D match, TRBD2 (6 bases). The ends were cut back, 8 bases at V and 2 bases at J, with 13 bases in the middle. Germline CDR1 is MNHEY and CDR2 is SVGAGI. The CDR3 is 13 residues long. The CDR3 DNA is TGTGCCAGCTGGCCGGGACTCACCTACGAGCAGTACTTC. Its protein is CASWPGLTYEQYF.

CDR3: CASSAVERSSGNTIYF. As DNA, the CDR3 is TGTGCCAGCAGCGCGGTTGAACGGAGCTCTGGAAACACCATATATTTT. The gene calls are TRBV9 and TRBJ1-3; D gene ambiguous. The germline V and J ends were trimmed by 3 bases and 0 bases, with 13 bases remaining between them. This CDR3 has 16 residues. Germline lookup yields CDR1 SGDLS and CDR2 YYNGEE.

The chain employs TRBV19 and TRBJ1-6, with D maybe TRBD1 (5 bases). From germline, CDR1 is LNHDA and CDR2 SQIVND (reference sequence). This CDR3 has 16 amino acids. V lost 4 bases and J lost 7, with 17 bases in between. CDR3 protein: CASSSPPGTSNSPLHF. CDR3 sequence (DNA): TGTGCCAGTAGTAGCCCCCCCGGGACGTCAAATTCACCCCTCCACTTT.

This clone was seen more than once but under ten times. The rearrangement joins TRBV5-1 to TRBJ1-1, with D possibly being TRBD1 (6 bases). The CDR3 has 19 amino acids. The V and J ends lost 4 bases and 0 bases respectively, with 25 bases between them. Germline CDR1 and CDR2: SGHRS and YFSETQ. CDR3 amino acids: CASSPKDTGRGGVNTEAFF. As DNA, the CDR3 is TGCGCCAGCAGCCCTAAAGACACGGGCAGGGGAGGGGTGAACACTGAAGCTTTCTTT.

The chain is built from TRBV19 and TRBJ2-1; 9 nucleotides line up with TRBD1. The junction had 7 bases not matched to a gene; V was cut back by 7 bases and J by 0 bases. The CDR3 sequence is 16 residues long. CDR1 LNHDA and CDR2 SQIVND come from the germline V gene (reference sequence). CDR3 DNA sequence: TGTGCCAGTACCGAGGGACAGGGTATCTCCTACAATGAGCAGTTCTTC. Translation: CASTEGQGISYNEQFF.

This clone was seen a few times. Other nucleotide sequences from this sample produce the same CDR3. This sequence joins TRBV3-1 (or the pseudogene TRBV3-2) and TRBJ1-1, with TRBD1 as a possible D gene (6 bases). V was pared by 1 base and J by 1 base, with 7 bases between. CDR1 and CDR2 from the germline V gene are LGHDT and YNNKEL (reference sequence). This CDR3 contains 14 residues. CDR3 amino acids: CASSQVQGNTEAFF. The CDR3 DNA reads as TGTGCCAGCAGCCAAGTACAGGGGAACACTGAAGCTTTCTTT.

The V and J genes are TRBV5-1 and TRBJ2-5, with 7 positions matching TRBD2. The CDR3 extends over 16 amino acids. The V and J ends lost 0 bases and 4 bases, in that order; junction bases with no gene match: 9. Germline V CDR1 and CDR2: SGHRS, YFSETQ. CDR3 DNA: TGCGCCAGCAGCTTGGGCCTGGGAGGGGTTGCAGAGACCCAGTACTTC. Encoded protein: CASSLGLGGVAETQYF.

This chain joins TRBV18 and TRBJ2-7; D is perhaps TRBD1 (6 bases). Trimming pared 3 bases from V and 2 bases from J, leaving 8 bases between. There are 13 residues in the CDR3. Germline V gene data show CDR1 as KGHSH and CDR2 as LQKENI. The CDR3 loop reads CASSPGDTYEQYF. CDR3 nucleotides: TGTGCCAGCTCACCTGGGGACACCTACGAGCAGTACTTC. Variable domain in full (rest from reference TRBV18 and TRBJ2-7): NAGVMQNPRHLVRRRGQEARLRCSPMKGHSHVYWYRQLPEEGLKFMVYLQKENIIDESGMPKERFSAEFPKEGPSILRIQQVVRGDSAAYFCASSPGDTYEQYFGPGTRLTVT.

V gene TRBV7-9 combines with J gene TRBJ2-2; D unclear. Trimming stripped 10 bases from V and 5 bases from J, with 8 bases between. Germline V gives CDR1 SEHNR, CDR2 FQNEAQ (reference sequence). The CDR3 covers 11 residues. This CDR3 reads CATPRTGELFF. Here the CDR3 DNA reads TGTGCCACCCCCCGGACCGGGGAGCTGTTTTTT.

This chain uses TRBV27 with TRBJ2-3; D not certain. The CDR3 totals 12 residues. Per germline, CDR1 MNHEY and CDR2 SMNVEV (reference sequence). V lost 5 bases to trimming and J lost 2 bases, with 5 bases between them. The CDR3 sequence is CASSPHTDTQYF. CDR3 bases: TGTGCCAGCAGTCCACACACAGATACGCAGTATTTT.

V gene TRBV6-5 combines with J gene TRBJ2-5; 7 bases fit TRBD2. The ends lost 6 bases at V and 5 bases at J; junction bases unmatched: 12. Germline loops: CDR1 MNHEY, CDR2 SVGAGI. CDR3 size: 15 residues. In nucleotides, the CDR3 is TGTGCCAGCAGGGGTCAGCGGGGCCTTGGGGAGACCCAGTACTTC. This gives the protein CASRGQRGLGETQYF.

This clone was detected only a few times. The gene calls are TRBV5-1 and TRBJ2-5, with 8 bases aligning to TRBD2. Germline V lookup: CDR1 SGHRS, CDR2 YFSETQ. This CDR3 contains 17 residues. The V gene end was trimmed by 4 bases and the J gene end by 5 bases; junction bases not matched to a gene: 16. CDR3 sequence: CASSDGTRPGSWETQYF. The CDR3 DNA reads TGCGCCAGCAGCGACGGGACTAGGCCCGGGTCGTGGGAGACCCAGTACTTC.

The rearrangement links TRBV30 to TRBJ2-2; possibly TRBD1 for D (6 bases). The V end was cut by 5 bases, the J end by 2 bases, with 12 bases between. Germline-derived CDR1 and CDR2 are GTSNPN and SVGIG (reference sequence). CDR3 length equals 14 residues. For the CDR3, the DNA is TGTGCCTGGGGGACGGGACACAACACCGGGGAGCTGTTTTTT. Translated, it gives CAWGTGHNTGELFF.